This TCR beta chain was recorded in a study of cytotoxic CD8 clonotypes in ibrutinib-treated CLL. Study as a whole: 24 partial and 2 complete responses; at median roughly 70 months, around 14 remitted, approximately 12 progressed. Points from the study as a whole: Treatment left the uncommon public clonotypes either contracted or stable in frequency. Baseline clonality, above age-matched healthy donor levels, tracked circulating CD8+ T-cell counts.

On this clone itself: Its antigen is currently unknown.

The table came from immunoSEQ multiplex PCR; TCRdb's copy has only in-frame clones and leaves some out. The data show about 40,000 clones, about 65% seen once. The V and J ends lost 6 bases and 5 bases respectively, with 16 bases between them. CDR1 is LNHDA, CDR2 SQIVND, per germline (reference sequence). This CDR3 is built from 15 residues. The input for sequencing was PBMCs, taken at disease progression, from a patient treated with ibrutinib. The chain couples TRBV19 to TRBJ1-4; D unclear. The TCR was taken from a human donor with chronic lymphocytic leukemia. DNA for the CDR3: TGTGCCAGTAGCCGTTACACAACATGGAATGAAAAACTGTTTTTT. It yields the protein CASSRYTTWNEKLFF.